This TCR beta chain is from a study of cytomegalovirus exposure and HLA in healthy donors. The primer mix had 60 Vbeta and 13 Jbeta primers. The assay was immunoSEQ multiplex PCR, and TCRdb's table has in-frame clones only and misses some. Of over 200,000 clones in the sample, around 80% are singletons; the top ten hold roughly 2.6%. General study findings and limits: Within the data, a cluster of highly shared sequence variants was likely a sequencing artifact. Links to common viral pathogens appeared, in a later analysis, for several of the most significant clusters. Most CMV-associated TCR beta chains appeared HLA-restricted in a later analysis. In a later analysis, TCR beta V- and J-gene trimming showed a link to a missense DCLRE1C variant.

Trimming left V 3 bases short and J 1 base short, with 16 bases between. CDR1 is SGDLS and CDR2 is YYNGEE in the germline V gene. The CDR3 runs to 16 residues. On this clone itself: Its antigen is unidentified.

The sequenced sample was PBMCs. The sequence derives from a woman in her sixties in good health and CMV-seropositive. The genes are TRBV9 and TRBJ2-5, with D tentatively TRBD1 (6 bases). CDR3: CASSAPTGGLQETQYF. The CDR3 bases are TGTGCCAGCAGCGCCCCGACAGGCGGGCTCCAAGAGACCCAGTACTTC.